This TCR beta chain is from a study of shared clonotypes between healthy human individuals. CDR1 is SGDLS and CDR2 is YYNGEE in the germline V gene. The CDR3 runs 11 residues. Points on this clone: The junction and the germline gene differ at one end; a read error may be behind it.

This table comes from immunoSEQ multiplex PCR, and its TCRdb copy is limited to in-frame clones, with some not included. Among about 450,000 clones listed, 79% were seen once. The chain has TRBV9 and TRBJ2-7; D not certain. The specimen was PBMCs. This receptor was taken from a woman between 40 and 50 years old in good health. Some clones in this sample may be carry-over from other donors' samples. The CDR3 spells CASSPVPPPNF. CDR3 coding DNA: TGTGCCAGCAGCCCAGTCCCACCCCCGAACTTC.